A selection of T cell receptor beta chains follows, all from one sample in a study of T cell responses to AZD1222 COVID-19 vaccine. This table comes from immunoSEQ multiplex PCR, and its TCRdb copy is limited to in-frame clones, with some not included. The profile shows under 70,000 clones, roughly 78% of them singletons. Sequencing used peripheral blood, obtained on day 0 of MenACWY control vaccination. These TCRs come from an adult in good health. Both conserved end residues are part of each CDR3. The D gene is left open where the match is weak. Some rows have no size entry. The others give once, few or many, or a class for an expanded clone.

D: TRBD1; V: TRBV10-3; J: TRBJ2-7; size: NA; DNA: TGTGCCATCAGGGGGGACAGGACCAGCTCCTACGAGCAGTACTTC; CDR3: CAIRGDRTSSYEQYF
D: TRBD1; V: TRBV29-1; J: TRBJ1-5; size: NA; DNA: TGCAGCGTAATGACAGGGGGGGGTCAGCCCCAGCATTTT; CDR3: CSVMTGGGQPQHF
D: NA; V: TRBV5-5; J: TRBJ2-1; size: once; DNA: TGTGCCAGCAGCTACCCCAAGAGCTCCTACAATGAGCAGTTCTTC; CDR3: CASSYPKSSYNEQFF
D: NA; V: TRBV7-6; J: TRBJ1-3; size: NA; DNA: TGTGCCAGCAGCCGTCTGAACTCTGGAAACACCATATATTTT; CDR3: CASSRLNSGNTIYF
D: NA; V: TRBV7-2; J: TRBJ2-1; size: NA; DNA: TGTGCCAGCAGCCCGGGACCCTACAATGAGCAGTTCTTC; CDR3: CASSPGPYNEQFF
D: NA; V: TRBV6-2/TRBV6-3; J: TRBJ1-5; size: NA; DNA: TGTGCCAGCAGTCAGGGGTGGGGAAGCAATCAGCCCCAGCATTTT; CDR3: CASSQGWGSNQPQHF
D: NA; V: TRBV6-5; J: TRBJ2-3; size: NA; DNA: TGTGCCAGCAGTTACGGAACAGGGTGGGAGGATACGCAGTATTTT; CDR3: CASSYGTGWEDTQYF
D: NA; V: TRBV4-1; J: TRBJ2-2; size: NA; DNA: TGCGCCAGCAGCCAAGATGGGGGAGGGGAGCTGTTTTTT; CDR3: CASSQDGGGELFF
D: NA; V: TRBV7-2; J: TRBJ1-1; size: NA; DNA: TGTGCCAGCAGCTTATATCAGGGGCGGCGAGCTTTCTTT; CDR3: CASSLYQGRRAFF
D: NA; V: TRBV6-2/TRBV6-3; J: TRBJ1-2; size: few; DNA: TGTGCCAGCAGCCCGAGGGGGGATCGGGGCTACACCTTC; CDR3: CASSPRGDRGYTF
D: TRBD1; V: TRBV5-1; J: TRBJ1-1; size: NA; DNA: TGCGCCAGCAGCTCAAGGGGACAGGGGGCCGCTTTCTTT; CDR3: CASSSRGQGAAFF
D: NA; V: TRBV28; J: TRBJ1-2; size: NA; DNA: TGTGCCAGCAGTGGGGGCGGGAAGGTGGGCTACACCTTC; CDR3: CASSGGGKVGYTF
D: TRBD2; V: TRBV9; J: TRBJ2-1; size: NA; DNA: TGTGCCAGCAGCGTTGGGACTAGAAATGAGCAGTTCTTC; CDR3: CASSVGTRNEQFF
D: NA; V: TRBV11-2; J: TRBJ2-2; size: NA; DNA: TGTGCCAGCAGCTTAGTAGGTCGGCAGAACACCGGGGAGCTGTTTTTT; CDR3: CASSLVGRQNTGELFF
D: NA; V: TRBV9; J: TRBJ2-1; size: few; DNA: TGTGCCAGCAGCGTAGATGGAGCGCATAGCAATGAGCAGTTCTTC; CDR3: CASSVDGAHSNEQFF
D: TRBD1; V: TRBV4-3; J: TRBJ1-1; size: few; DNA: TGCGCCAGCAGCCAAAGGACAGGTTGGAACACTGAAGCTTTCTTT; CDR3: CASSQRTGWNTEAFF
D: TRBD1; V: TRBV5-1; J: TRBJ2-7; size: NA; DNA: TGCGCCAGCAGCTTTACTAGGGACAGGGTTCTCGACGAGCAGTACTTC; CDR3: CASSFTRDRVLDEQYF
D: NA; V: TRBV30; J: TRBJ1-2; size: NA; DNA: TGTGCCTGGAGTGTAACCACAGGGTCTAACTATGGCTACACCTTC; CDR3: CAWSVTTGSNYGYTF
D: TRBD1; V: TRBV30; J: TRBJ1-2; size: NA; DNA: TGTGCCTGGGAACAGGGGGCTCAGTTTGGCTATGGCTACACCTTC; CDR3: CAWEQGAQFGYGYTF
D: NA; V: TRBV5-1; J: TRBJ1-2; size: NA; DNA: TGCGCCAGCAGCTCGGGCATCTCCCGGTATGGCTACACCTTC; CDR3: CASSSGISRYGYTF
D: TRBD1; V: TRBV28; J: TRBJ2-7; size: NA; DNA: TGTGCCAGCAGTACCCGGGACAGGGAGTCCGACGAGCAGTACTTC; CDR3: CASSTRDRESDEQYF
D: TRBD2; V: TRBV4-3; J: TRBJ2-7; size: few; DNA: TGCGCCAGCAGCCAAGATCAGCGGGGGGCCTACGAGCAGTACTTC; CDR3: CASSQDQRGAYEQYF
D: TRBD1; V: TRBV6-5; J: TRBJ1-2; size: few; DNA: TGTGCCAGCAGTTCCGGGACAGGGGACGGCTACACCTTC; CDR3: CASSSGTGDGYTF
D: NA; V: TRBV30; J: TRBJ1-2; size: NA; DNA: TGTGCCTGGAGTGCCACTAACTATGGCTACACCTTC; CDR3: CAWSATNYGYTF
D: NA; V: TRBV5-1; J: TRBJ2-1; size: NA; DNA: TGCGCCAGCAGCTTGTACAGTGCCTACAATGAGCAGTTCTTC; CDR3: CASSLYSAYNEQFF
D: NA; V: TRBV12-2; J: TRBJ2-7; size: NA; DNA: TGTGCAAGTCGCTTAGTAATCCTAGCGGAGCTCATCTACGAGCAGTACTTC; CDR3: CASRLVILAELIYEQYF
D: NA; V: TRBV27; J: TRBJ1-4; size: NA; DNA: TGTGCCAGCAGTTTAGGGCAGTGGAATGAAAAACTGTTTTTT; CDR3: CASSLGQWNEKLFF
D: TRBD1; V: TRBV6-5; J: TRBJ2-2; size: NA; DNA: TGTGCCAGCAGTTACGGGGACAGCACAATCCGCGGGGAGCTGTTTTTT; CDR3: CASSYGDSTIRGELFF
D: TRBD2; V: TRBV29-1; J: TRBJ2-2; size: NA; DNA: TGCAGCGTGCAAGTCCCTTCGGGACTAGCGGGTGACTTCACCGGGGAGCTGTTTTTT; CDR3: CSVQVPSGLAGDFTGELFF
D: NA; V: TRBV5-1; J: TRBJ1-1; size: NA; DNA: TGCGCCAGCAGCCTCGACCCGAACACTGAAGCTTTCTTT; CDR3: CASSLDPNTEAFF
D: TRBD1; V: TRBV5-4; J: TRBJ1-5; size: once; DNA: TGTGCCAGCAGCTCCCAGGGGGAAAATCAGCCCCAGCATTTT; CDR3: CASSSQGENQPQHF
D: NA; V: TRBV28; J: TRBJ1-6; size: NA; DNA: TGTGCCAGCAGCTTAATCGGGGCCTCACCCCTCCACTTT; CDR3: CASSLIGASPLHF
D: NA; V: TRBV30; J: TRBJ1-2; size: NA; DNA: TGTGCCTGGAGTGAGGACCCTATACAGGGAAGGGCGCCCTACTACACCTTC; CDR3: CAWSEDPIQGRAPYYTF
D: NA; V: TRBV2; J: TRBJ2-2; size: few; DNA: TGTGCCAGCAGTGAAGAAGTTACGAACACCGGGGAGCTGTTTTTT; CDR3: CASSEEVTNTGELFF
D: NA; V: TRBV5-6; J: TRBJ1-2; size: once; DNA: TGTGCCAGCAGCTTGGCCCGGGGGCGCGGGGGCTACACCTTC; CDR3: CASSLARGRGGYTF
D: TRBD2; V: TRBV2; J: TRBJ2-3; size: NA; DNA: TGTGCCAGCAGTGATCCCCTAGCGGGAAGCACAGATACGCAGTATTTT; CDR3: CASSDPLAGSTDTQYF
D: TRBD1; V: TRBV5-1; J: TRBJ1-2; size: NA; DNA: TGCGCCAGCAGCTTGGCAGTGACAGGGGGCGCCCAGGGCTACACCTTC; CDR3: CASSLAVTGGAQGYTF
D: NA; V: TRBV10-2; J: TRBJ1-1; size: NA; DNA: TGCGCCAGCAGTACTTCCGAGGTCGCTGAAGCTTTCTTT; CDR3: CASSTSEVAEAFF
D: TRBD1; V: TRBV6-1; J: TRBJ2-7; size: NA; DNA: TGTGCCAGCAGTGAGACAGGGGTCACATACGAGCAGTACTTC; CDR3: CASSETGVTYEQYF
D: NA; V: TRBV28; J: TRBJ1-6; size: NA; DNA: TGTGCCAGCAGTCCCCCCGGGAACCTCGCTAATTCACCCCTCCACTTT; CDR3: CASSPPGNLANSPLHF
D: NA; V: TRBV4-3; J: TRBJ1-2; size: NA; DNA: TGCGCCAGCAGCCAAGAGCTGGGGGTCTATGGCTACACCTTC; CDR3: CASSQELGVYGYTF
D: TRBD1; V: TRBV11-1; J: TRBJ2-1; size: NA; DNA: TGTGCCAGCAGCTTAATCACAGGGGGCCCCTACAATGAGCAGTTCTTC; CDR3: CASSLITGGPYNEQFF
D: NA; V: TRBV29-1; J: TRBJ1-1; size: once; DNA: TGCAGCGTTGAGGCAGGAGGATACACTGAAGCTTTCTTT; CDR3: CSVEAGGYTEAFF